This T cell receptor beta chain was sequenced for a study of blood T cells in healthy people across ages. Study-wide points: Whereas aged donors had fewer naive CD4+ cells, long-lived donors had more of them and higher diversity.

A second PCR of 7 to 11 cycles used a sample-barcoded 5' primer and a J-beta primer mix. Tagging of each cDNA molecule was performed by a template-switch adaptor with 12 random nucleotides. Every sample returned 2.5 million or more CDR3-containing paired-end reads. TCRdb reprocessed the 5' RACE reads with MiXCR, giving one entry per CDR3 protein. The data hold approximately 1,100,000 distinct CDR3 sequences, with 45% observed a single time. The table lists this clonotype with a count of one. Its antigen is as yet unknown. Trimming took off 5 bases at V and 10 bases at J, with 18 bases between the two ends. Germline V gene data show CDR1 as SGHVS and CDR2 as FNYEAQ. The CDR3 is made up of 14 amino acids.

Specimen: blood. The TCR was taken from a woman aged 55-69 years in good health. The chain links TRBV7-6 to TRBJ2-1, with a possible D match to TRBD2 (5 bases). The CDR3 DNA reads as TGTGCCAGCAGCCCAAGGTCCGCGGGTGGAGAGCAGTTCTTC. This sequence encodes CASSPRSAGGEQFF.